A single sample gave rise to the 10 T cell receptor beta chains below, sequenced in a study of human T cells and chemical hapten exposure. Using its own MiXCR run on the RACE reads, TCRdb lists one record per CDR3 protein. The data contain tens of thousands of distinct CDR3 sequences, 7.5% to 10% of them singletons. Time point specified: patch test 1, 2 weeks after DPC sensitization. The treatment denotes: therapeutic diphenylcyclopropenone sensitization with weekly scalp DPC. The sample was whole blood, taken in connection with sensitization to the hapten diphenylcyclopropenone (DPC). These receptors were collected from a woman between 35 and 50 years old with alopecia areata. Some clones in this sample may be carry-over from other donors' samples.

This clonotype was counted ten times or more. The chain employs TRBV4-1 and TRBJ2-7, with D perhaps TRBD1 (5 bases). Deletions cut 4 bases from V and 4 bases from J, with 14 bases between. CDR3 length: 14 residues. Germline CDR1 and CDR2: MGHRA and YSYEKL. The CDR3 region is CASSLRQGEYEQYF. In DNA form, the CDR3 reads TGCGCCAGCAGCCTTCGCCAGGGCGAGTACGAGCAGTACTTC.

This clonotype came up a few times. The CDR3 sequence: CASSRMSPEAFF. The DNA of the CDR3 is TGTGCCAGCAGCCGGATGAGCCCTGAAGCTTTCTTT. This chain uses TRBV5-6 with TRBJ1-1; D unclear. The CDR3 runs to 12 residues. The V end lost 4 bases, the J end lost 6 bases, and 10 bases lay between the germline ends. Looked up from germline, CDR1 is SGHDT and CDR2 is YYEEEE.

This clonotype was recorded many times. The chain has TRBV12-3 or TRBV12-4 and TRBJ2-3; D may be TRBD1 or TRBD2 (6 bases each). The CDR3 totals 13 residues. V lost 7 bases, J lost 4 bases, and 12 bases lay in between. DNA for the CDR3: TGTGCCAGCACGGAGGGGGGCGCAGATACGCAGTATTTT. Translating gives CASTEGGADTQYF.

This clonotype was counted at least ten times. CDR3 amino acids: CASSVDTGNTIYF. The CDR3 coding sequence is TGTGCCAGCAGCGTAGACACTGGAAACACCATATATTTT. This sequence joins TRBV9 and TRBJ1-3; no reliable D call. With 0 bases removed from V and 2 bases from J, the gap between germline ends came to 3 bases. This CDR3 contains 13 residues. CDR1 and CDR2 from the germline V gene are SGDLS and YYNGEE.

At least ten counts were recorded for this clonotype. This chain uses TRBV3-1 with TRBJ2-1; no clear D. V was clipped by 0 bases and J by 8 bases, with 14 bases between them. Germline values: CDR1 LGHDT, CDR2 YNNKEL (reference sequence). This CDR3 region has 15 residues. CDR3 sequence reads: CASSQEWQAPYEQFF. CDR3 coding DNA: TGTGCCAGCAGCCAAGAATGGCAGGCCCCCTATGAGCAGTTCTTC.

This clonotype was observed at least ten times. V gene TRBV20-1 combines with J gene TRBJ2-3, with TRBD2 identical over 7 bases. The germline V gene has CDR1 DFQATT and CDR2 SNEGSKA (reference sequence). The CDR3 loop spans 14 amino acids. The V and J ends lost 2 bases and 1 base, in that order; junction bases with no gene match: 3. DNA for the CDR3: TGCAGTGCTAGACGCGGGGGAGGCACAGATACGCAGTATTTT. This gives the protein CSARRGGGTDTQYF.

The V gene is TRBV6-1, the J gene TRBJ1-5, with D possibly matching TRBD1 (5 bases). From germline, CDR1 is MNHNS and CDR2 SASEGT. CDR3 size: 16 residues. The germline V and J ends were trimmed by 3 bases and 2 bases, with 14 bases remaining between them. The chain's CDR3 is CASSEMAGQGNQPQHF. The DNA of the CDR3 is TGTGCCAGCAGTGAGATGGCGGGGCAAGGCAATCAGCCCCAGCATTTT.

This clonotype was seen at least ten times. The chain carries TRBV3-1 and TRBJ1-5; a weak D match, TRBD1 (5 bases). This CDR3 is built from 14 residues. The V and J ends lost 4 bases and 2 bases respectively, with 9 bases between them. Germline V gives CDR1 LGHDT, CDR2 YNNKEL (reference sequence). The CDR3 reads CASSRRGGNQPQHF. For the CDR3, the DNA is TGTGCCAGCAGCCGACGGGGCGGCAATCAGCCCCAGCATTTT.

The chain couples TRBV5-1 to TRBJ2-2; no clear D gene. The CDR3 runs to 14 residues. Trimming pared 0 bases from V and 2 bases from J, leaving 5 bases between. Germline CDR1 and CDR2: SGHRS and YFSETQ. CDR3 in amino acids: CASSLVPNTGELFF. The CDR3 DNA reads as TGCGCCAGCAGCTTGGTTCCTAACACCGGGGAGCTGTTTTTT.

The chain joins TRBV5-1 to TRBJ2-1; perhaps TRBD2 as D (6 bases). Germline lookup yields CDR1 SGHRS and CDR2 YFSETQ. The CDR3 length is 14 residues. V lost 1 base and J lost 6, with 11 bases in between. The DNA for the CDR3 is TGCGCCAGCAGCTTGTTAGCGGCCGTCAATGAGCAGTTCTTC. Encoded protein: CASSLLAAVNEQFF.